The clone carrying this TCR beta chain was recorded many times. Its cognate antigen is unknown. The TCR beta profiling, which covered VDJ combination and CDR3 sequence, was carried out using genomic DNA as the template. Each CDR3 protein is one row after TCRdb ran MiXCR on the reads. The sample shows 120,000 or so distinct CDR3 sequences, less than 50% of them seen only once. Before being chosen for sequencing, patients had shown CD8+CD57+ cell expansion by flow cytometry. All patients were therapy-naive when blood was sampled. The trim removed 5 bases at V and 1 base at J, leaving 5 bases unmatched. CDR3 length equals 15 residues. This sample was taken from a study of CD8+CD57+ T cells in acquired aplastic anemia. Looking at the study overall: The sorted CD4+ and CD8+ cells yielded an average about 3.3 ug of DNA. Whole-study findings and limits: Both patients and controls carried the same twenty-nine CD8+ CDR3 sequences.

The source of this sequence is a human donor with aplastic anemia. The sequenced sample consisted of sorted CD4+, CD8+, or CD8+CD57+ T cells (not recorded which) from PBMCs. The rearrangement joins TRBV12-3 or TRBV12-4 to TRBJ1-3; 7 nucleotides match TRBD1. The CDR3 DNA sequence: TGTGCCAGCAGTCACAGGGGACTTTCTGGAAACACCATATATTTT. Protein: CASSHRGLSGNTIYF.